These T cell receptor beta chains were read from a single sample in a study of T cell changes during pregnancy in multiple sclerosis. Libraries were prepared by immunoSEQ multiplex PCR; TCRdb keeps only in-frame clonotypes and omits some of them. The sample records 50,000 to 60,000 clones, 75% to 95% being singletons. The material sequenced was peripheral blood, taken after pregnancy. The source is a female donor in good health, enrolled as a control in a pregnancy study. The CDR3 runs from the conserved cysteine through the conserved F or W. D genes are given only for firm matches.

v_gene	d_gene	j_gene	CDR3nt	CDR3aa
TRBV14	.	TRBJ1-4	TGTGCCAGCAGCTCATATCGGGGGGGCTGGAGTGAAAAACTGTTTTTT	CASSSYRGGWSEKLFF
TRBV19	.	TRBJ2-3	TGTGCCAGTAGTATGGGAACCACAGGAGCAGATACGCAGTATTTT	CASSMGTTGADTQYF
TRBV6-5	.	TRBJ1-1	TGTGCCAGCAGTTACTCAATCAGGGGGAACACTGAAGCTTTCTTT	CASSYSIRGNTEAFF
TRBV6-1	TRBD1	TRBJ2-2	TGTGCCAGCGGACAGGGTAACACCGGGGAGCTGTTTTTT	CASGQGNTGELFF
TRBV27	.	TRBJ2-5	TGTGCCAGCAGTCCCCCCTCAGAGACCCAGTACTTC	CASSPPSETQYF
TRBV6-5	.	TRBJ2-5	TGTGCCAGCAGTCGACTGGAGAGCCAAGAGACCCAGTACTTC	CASSRLESQETQYF
TRBV29-1	TRBD2	TRBJ2-1	TGCAGCCTGAGGGTGCGGGGGATCGTCTCCTACAATGAGCAGTTCTTC	CSLRVRGIVSYNEQFF
TRBV7-2	.	TRBJ2-7	TGTGCCAGCAGACCGGAGAGCGGGTCCTTTTTGGACGAGCAGTACTTC	CASRPESGSFLDEQYF
TRBV28	TRBD1	TRBJ1-2	TGTGCCAGCAGCCTGGGGACAGGAGGGGGCTACACCTTC	CASSLGTGGGYTF
TRBV7-2	.	TRBJ2-1	TGTGCCAGCAGCTTAGTATCAGGATACAATGAGCAGTTCTTC	CASSLVSGYNEQFF